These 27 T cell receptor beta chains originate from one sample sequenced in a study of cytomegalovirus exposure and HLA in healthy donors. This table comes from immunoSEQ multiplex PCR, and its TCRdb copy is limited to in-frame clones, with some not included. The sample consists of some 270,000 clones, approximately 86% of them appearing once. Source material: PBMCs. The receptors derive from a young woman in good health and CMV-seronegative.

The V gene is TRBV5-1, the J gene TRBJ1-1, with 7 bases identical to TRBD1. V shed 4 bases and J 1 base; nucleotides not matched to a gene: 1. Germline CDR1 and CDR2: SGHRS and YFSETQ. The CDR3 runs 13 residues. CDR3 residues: CASSRQGNTEAFF. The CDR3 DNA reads TGCGCCAGCAGCCGACAGGGGAACACTGAAGCTTTCTTT.

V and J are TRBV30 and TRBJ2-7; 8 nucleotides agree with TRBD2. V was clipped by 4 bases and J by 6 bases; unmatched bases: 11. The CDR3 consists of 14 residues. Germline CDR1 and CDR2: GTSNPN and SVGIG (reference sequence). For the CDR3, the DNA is TGTGCCTGGACCCCTAGGACTAGCTATGGCGAGCAGTACTTC. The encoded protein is CAWTPRTSYGEQYF.

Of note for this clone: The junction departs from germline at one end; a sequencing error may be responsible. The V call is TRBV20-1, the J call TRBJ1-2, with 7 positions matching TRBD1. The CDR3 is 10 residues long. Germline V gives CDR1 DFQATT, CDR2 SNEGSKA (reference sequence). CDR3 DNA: TGCAGTGCTACAAACAGGGGTGGGGTCTTC. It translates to CSATNRGGVF.

CDR3 DNA: TGTGCCAGCAGCCGCAGGGCCCCCCCCGGCGAGCAGTACTTC. Its translation: CASSRRAPPGEQYF. This chain uses TRBV7-3 with TRBJ2-7; possibly TRBD1 for D (5 bases). Per germline, CDR1 SGHTA and CDR2 FQGTGA. Trimming left V 5 bases short and J 6 bases short, with 17 bases between. The CDR3 extends over 14 amino acids.

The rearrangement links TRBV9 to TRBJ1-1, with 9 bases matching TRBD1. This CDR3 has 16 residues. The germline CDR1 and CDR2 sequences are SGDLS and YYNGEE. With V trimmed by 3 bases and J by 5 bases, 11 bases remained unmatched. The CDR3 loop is CASSGFRDRVGTEAFF. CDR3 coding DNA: TGTGCCAGCAGCGGATTCCGGGACAGGGTGGGTACTGAAGCTTTCTTT.

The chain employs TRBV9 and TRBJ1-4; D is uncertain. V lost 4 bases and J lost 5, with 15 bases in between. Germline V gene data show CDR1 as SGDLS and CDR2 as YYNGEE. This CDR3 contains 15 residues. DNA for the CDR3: TGTGCCAGCAGCCCCGCGGGCCTACCGAATGAAAAACTGTTTTTT. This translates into CASSPAGLPNEKLFF.

DNA for the CDR3: TGTGCCTTCTGCTGTGGGAGCGATAATTCACCCCTCCACTTT. Translation: CAFCCGSDNSPLHF. The chain carries TRBV30 and TRBJ1-6, with D uncertain. Germline V gene data show CDR1 as GTSNPN and CDR2 as SVGIG (reference sequence). The CDR3 contains 14 residues. V was shortened by 7 bases and J by 5 bases, with 15 bases between the two germline ends.

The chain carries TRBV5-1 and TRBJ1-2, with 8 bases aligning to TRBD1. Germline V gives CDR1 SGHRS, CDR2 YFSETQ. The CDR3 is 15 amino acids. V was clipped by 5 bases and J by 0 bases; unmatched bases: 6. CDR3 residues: CASSRGTGANYGYTF. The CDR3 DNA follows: TGCGCCAGCAGTCGCGGGACAGGAGCTAACTATGGCTACACCTTC.

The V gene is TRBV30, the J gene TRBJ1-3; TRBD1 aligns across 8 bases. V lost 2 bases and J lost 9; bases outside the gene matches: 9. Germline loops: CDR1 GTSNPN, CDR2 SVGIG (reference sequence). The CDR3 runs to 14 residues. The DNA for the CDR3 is TGTGCCTGGAGTATTACAGGGGGATTGGGCACCATATATTTT. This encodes CAWSITGGLGTIYF.

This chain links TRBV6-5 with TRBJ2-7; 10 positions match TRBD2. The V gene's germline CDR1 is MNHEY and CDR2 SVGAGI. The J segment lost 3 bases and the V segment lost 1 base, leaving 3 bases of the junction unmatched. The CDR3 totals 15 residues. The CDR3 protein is CASSYYPSGGYEQYF. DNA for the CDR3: TGTGCCAGCAGTTACTATCCTAGCGGGGGCTACGAGCAGTACTTC.

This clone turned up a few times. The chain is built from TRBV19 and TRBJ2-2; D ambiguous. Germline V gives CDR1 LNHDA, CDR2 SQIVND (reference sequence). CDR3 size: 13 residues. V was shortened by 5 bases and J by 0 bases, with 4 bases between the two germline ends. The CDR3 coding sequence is TGTGCCAGTAGTGCAGCGAACACCGGGGAGCTGTTTTTT. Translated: CASSAANTGELFF.

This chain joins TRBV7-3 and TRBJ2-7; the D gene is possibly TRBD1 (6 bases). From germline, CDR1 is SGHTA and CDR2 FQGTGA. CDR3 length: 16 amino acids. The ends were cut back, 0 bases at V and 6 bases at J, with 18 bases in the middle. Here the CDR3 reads CASSLTSLQGGREQYF. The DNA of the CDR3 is TGTGCCAGCAGCTTAACGTCACTACAGGGCGGGCGCGAGCAGTACTTC.

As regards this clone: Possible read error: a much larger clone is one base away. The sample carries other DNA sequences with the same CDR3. CDR3 protein: CASTDSGGAYNEQFF. The CDR3 DNA follows: TGTGCCAGCACCGATAGCGGGGGGGCCTACAATGAGCAGTTCTTC. The chain links TRBV7-2 to TRBJ2-1; 11 positions agree with TRBD2. This CDR3 is 15 amino acids long. The J segment lost 2 bases and the V segment lost 7 bases, leaving 4 bases of the junction unmatched. CDR1 SGHTA and CDR2 FQGNSA come from the germline V gene.

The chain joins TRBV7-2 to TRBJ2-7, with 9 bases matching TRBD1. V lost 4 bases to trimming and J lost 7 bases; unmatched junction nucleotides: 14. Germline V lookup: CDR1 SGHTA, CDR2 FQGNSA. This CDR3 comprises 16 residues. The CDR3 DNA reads TGTGCCAGCAGCTCCAACTCCGGGACAGGGAAAGTGGAGCAGTACTTC. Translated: CASSSNSGTGKVEQYF.

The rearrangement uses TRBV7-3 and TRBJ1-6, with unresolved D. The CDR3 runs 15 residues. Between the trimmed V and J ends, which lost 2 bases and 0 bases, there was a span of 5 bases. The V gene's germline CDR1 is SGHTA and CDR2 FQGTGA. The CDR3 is CASSLESSYNSPLHF. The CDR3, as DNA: TGTGCCAGCAGCTTAGAGAGCTCCTATAATTCACCCCTCCACTTT.

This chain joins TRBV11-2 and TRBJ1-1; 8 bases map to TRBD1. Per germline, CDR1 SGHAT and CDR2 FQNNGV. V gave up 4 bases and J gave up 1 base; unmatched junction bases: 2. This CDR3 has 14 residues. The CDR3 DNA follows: TGTGCCAGCAGCTGGACAGGGACGAACACTGAAGCTTTCTTT. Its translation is CASSWTGTNTEAFF.

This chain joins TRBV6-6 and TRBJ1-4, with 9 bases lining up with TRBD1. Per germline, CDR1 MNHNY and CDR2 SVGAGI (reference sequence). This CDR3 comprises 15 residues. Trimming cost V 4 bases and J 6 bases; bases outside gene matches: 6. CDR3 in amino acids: CASSSRDRAYEKLFF. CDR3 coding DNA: TGTGCCAGCAGTTCTCGGGACAGGGCTTATGAAAAACTGTTTTTT.

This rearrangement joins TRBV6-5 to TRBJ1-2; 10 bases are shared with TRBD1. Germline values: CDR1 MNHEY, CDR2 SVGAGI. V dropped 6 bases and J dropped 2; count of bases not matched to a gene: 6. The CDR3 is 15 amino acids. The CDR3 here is CASSSTGGANYGYTF. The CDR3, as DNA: TGTGCCAGCAGCTCGACAGGGGGCGCCAACTATGGCTACACCTTC.

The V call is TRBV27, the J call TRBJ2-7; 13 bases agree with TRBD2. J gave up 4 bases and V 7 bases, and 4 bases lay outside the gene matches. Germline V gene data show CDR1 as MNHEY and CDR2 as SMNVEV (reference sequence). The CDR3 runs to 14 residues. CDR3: CASTRTSGSYEQYF. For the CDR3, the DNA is TGTGCCAGCACCCGGACTAGCGGGAGTTACGAGCAGTACTTC.

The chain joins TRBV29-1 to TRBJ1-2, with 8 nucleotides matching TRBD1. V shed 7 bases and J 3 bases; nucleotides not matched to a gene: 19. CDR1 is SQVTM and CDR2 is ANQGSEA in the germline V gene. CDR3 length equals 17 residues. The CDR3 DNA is TGCAGCGCCAGGTGGGGGGACAGGATACTCCTGGACTATGGCTACACCTTC. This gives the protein CSARWGDRILLDYGYTF.

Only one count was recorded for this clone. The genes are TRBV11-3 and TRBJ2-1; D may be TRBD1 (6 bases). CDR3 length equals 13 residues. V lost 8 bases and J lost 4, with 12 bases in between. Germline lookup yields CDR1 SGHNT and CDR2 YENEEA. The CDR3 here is CASGRGSYNEQFF. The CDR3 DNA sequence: TGTGCCAGCGGCAGGGGAAGTTACAATGAGCAGTTCTTC.

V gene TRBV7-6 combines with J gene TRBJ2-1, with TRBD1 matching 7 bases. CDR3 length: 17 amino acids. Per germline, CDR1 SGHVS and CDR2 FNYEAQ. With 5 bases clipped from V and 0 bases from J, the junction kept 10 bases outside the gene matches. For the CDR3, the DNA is TGTGCCAGCAGCCTCTGGACAGGTTACAGCTCCTACAATGAGCAGTTCTTC. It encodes CASSLWTGYSSYNEQFF.

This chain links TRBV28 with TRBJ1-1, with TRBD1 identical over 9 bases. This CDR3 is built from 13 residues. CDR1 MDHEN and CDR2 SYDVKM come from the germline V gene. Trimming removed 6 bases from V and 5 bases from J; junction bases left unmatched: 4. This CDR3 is CASRAQGATEAFF. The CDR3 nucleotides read TGTGCCAGCAGGGCACAGGGGGCTACTGAAGCTTTCTTT.

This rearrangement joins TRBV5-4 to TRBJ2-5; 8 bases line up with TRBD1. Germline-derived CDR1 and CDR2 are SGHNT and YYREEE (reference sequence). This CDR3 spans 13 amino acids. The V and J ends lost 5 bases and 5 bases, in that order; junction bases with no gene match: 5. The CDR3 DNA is TGTGCCAGCAGTCAGGGGGCGGGGGAGACCCAGTACTTC. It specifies CASSQGAGETQYF.

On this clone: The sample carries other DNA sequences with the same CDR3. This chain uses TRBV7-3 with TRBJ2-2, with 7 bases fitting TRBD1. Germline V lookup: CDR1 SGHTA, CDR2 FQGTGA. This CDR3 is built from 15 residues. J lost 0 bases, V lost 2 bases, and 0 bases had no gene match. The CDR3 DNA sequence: TGTGCCAGCAGCTTACAGGGGGCGAACACCGGGGAGCTGTTTTTT. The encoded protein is CASSLQGANTGELFF.

The CDR3 is CASSLYRGDTQYF. In DNA, the CDR3 is TGTGCCAGCAGCTTATACAGGGGAGATACGCAGTATTTT. The chain uses TRBV7-2 and TRBJ2-3, with 7 bases aligning to TRBD1. Per the germline V gene, CDR1 is SGHTA and CDR2 is FQGNSA. The CDR3 is 13 residues long. The V segment lost 2 bases and the J segment 5 bases; nucleotides outside the gene matches: 1.

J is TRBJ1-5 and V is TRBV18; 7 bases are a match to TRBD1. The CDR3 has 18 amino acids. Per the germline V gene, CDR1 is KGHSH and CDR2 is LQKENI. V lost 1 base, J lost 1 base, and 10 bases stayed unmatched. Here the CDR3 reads CASSPLPRRGLSNQPQHF. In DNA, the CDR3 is TGTGCCAGCTCACCACTCCCCAGGAGGGGGCTCAGCAATCAGCCCCAGCATTTT.